This record concerns one TCR beta chain sequence. The limits of the CDR3 on the DNA are not certain, so only TCRdb's listed CDR3 is given. This sample stems from a study of Graves' ophthalmopathy and Graves' hyperthyroidism. Study in general: Peripheral blood sampling occurred at initial diagnosis, before any treatment.

The CDR3 length is 15 residues, termini included. Germline V CDR1 and CDR2: MGHDK, SYGVNS. The sequenced template was RNA, covering the TCR beta CDR3 region. HTBI primers served in a first-round RT-PCR, which a second-round multiplex PCR followed. TCRdb called the multiplex PCR reads again in MiXCR, with one record for every CDR3 protein. The sample has approximately 640,000 distinct CDR3 sequences, over 40% seen once. Material: peripheral blood. This chain uses TRBV25-1 with TRBJ1-1; the table's D call, TRBD1, has no DNA check behind it. This clonotype originated in an adult man with Graves' ophthalmopathy. This chain's CDR3 is CACSASSQGDTEAFF.